This T cell receptor (beta chain) was retrieved from a study of OX40 agonist ivuxolimab in advanced cancers. Study-level background: The study enrolled dose-escalation patients with hepatocellular carcinoma, melanoma, renal cell or head and neck cancer. There were three patients with partial responses, one having hepatocellular carcinoma and two cutaneous melanoma. Findings and caveats of the study: Partial responders treated at 0.1-3.0 mg/kg exhibited clonal expansion among the lowest measured.

This clone was seen a handful of times. The antigen is undetermined. Data came from immunoSEQ multiplex PCR; TCRdb stores just in-frame clones and leaves some out. The table has roughly 56,000 clones, approximately 86% seen once. Enrollment shut out patients with autoimmune disease history or systemic immunosuppression. The CDR3 covers 13 residues. V gave up 7 bases and J gave up 4 bases, with 13 bases separating them. CDR1 and CDR2 (germline): MNHNY, SVGAGI (reference sequence). The TCR comes from an adult with an advanced solid tumor such as melanoma, head and neck, liver or kidney cancer. This specimen was CD4+ or CD8+ T cells sorted from blood, taken in a trial of the OX40 agonist ivuxolimab. V usage is TRBV6-6 and J usage is TRBJ1-1; D might be TRBD1 (6 bases). DNA of the CDR3: TGTGCCAGCACCCGACAGGCGGGCACTGAAGCTTTCTTT. Protein product: CASTRQAGTEAFF.